Sequencing of this T cell receptor (beta chain) was carried out in a study of Tregs in tolerant kidney transplant recipients. V was pared by 8 bases and J by 1 base, with 12 bases between. Germline values: CDR1 DFQATT, CDR2 SNEGSKA (reference sequence). The CDR3 contains 12 residues. Recipients received nonmyeloablative bone marrow transplants from related graft donors, with transient mixed chimerism. Note on this clone: The read is 3 residues too short to cover the CDR3 end, so that end is filled in from the germline J gene.

The data were produced by immunoSEQ multiplex PCR, yet TCRdb's version contains in-frame clones alone and is incomplete. This listing includes under 35,000 clones. V and J are TRBV20-1 and TRBJ2-7; D might be TRBD1 (6 bases). Sequencing used CD4+ T cells from blood (PBMCs), obtained 24 months after the transplant. This receptor was identified in a human patient who received a combined kidney and bone marrow transplant. Some of the T cells may derive from the graft donor. The chain's CDR3 is CSSSGQSYEQYF. The DNA read from the CDR3 is TGCAGTTCCTCGGGACAATCCTACGAG.